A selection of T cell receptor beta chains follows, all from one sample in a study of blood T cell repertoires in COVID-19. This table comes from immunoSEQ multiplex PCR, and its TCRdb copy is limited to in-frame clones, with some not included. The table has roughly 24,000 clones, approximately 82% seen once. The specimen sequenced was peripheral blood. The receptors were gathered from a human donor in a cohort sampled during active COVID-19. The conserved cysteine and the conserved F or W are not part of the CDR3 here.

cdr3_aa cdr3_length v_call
ASSSRGQRVNTEAF 14 TRBV7-2
ASSQGGGTEAF 11 TRBV25-1
ASSILRHPSSYNEQF 15 TRBV19
ASSEALRASGGNEQF 15 TRBV2
ASSSGTRFNEQF 12 TRBV6-5
ATGTGLSGANVLT 13 TRBV5-6
ASSLTPGYEQY 11 TRBV28
ASSFRREGYEQY 12 TRBV27
ASSQDRGPPDEQF 13 TRBV18
ASSPERAEGGYGYT 14 TRBV19
ASSESGTAIYGYT 13 TRBV25-1
ASSSPTSGSLRGELF 15 TRBV7-2
ASSTDSSYEQY 11 TRBV19
ASSWGGGPADTQY 13 TRBV7-7
ASSLGDTHQPQH 12 TRBV28
ASSLAAGVNEKLF 13 TRBV11-2
ASSLLATDGQPQH 13 TRBV28
ASSRRTGTYEQY 12 TRBV3-1/TRBV3-2
ASSFPSTDTQY 11 TRBV7-8
ASSLSYTGELF 11 TRBV13
ASRRQGPTGELF 12 TRBV11-2
ASSLTGDSKYGYT 13 TRBV19
ASRRMGSNQPQH 12 TRBV6-5
ASSEGFGYGYT 11 TRBV19
ASRAGGTSQETQY 13 TRBV6-5
ASSLLGTGAIGTEAF 15 TRBV7-3
SVEPTLTSGSSVDTQY 16 TRBV29-1
ASRYRDRVYEQY 12 TRBV28